One sample yielded the 10 T cell receptor beta chains listed below, sequenced in a study of shared clonotypes between healthy human individuals. The data were produced by immunoSEQ multiplex PCR, yet TCRdb's version contains in-frame clones alone and is incomplete. This sample has about 980,000 clones; more than 75% occur once, and the top ten carry around 1.4%. Sequencing was performed on memory CD4+ T cells sorted from blood. The sample's subset: CD45RA-negative fraction. Receptors originate from a young man in good health.

Comment on this clone: Other DNA sequences in the same sample also yield this CDR3. The chain has TRBV5-1 and TRBJ1-1, with TRBD1 matching over 8 bases. CDR1 is SGHRS and CDR2 is YFSETQ in the germline V gene. V was pared by 3 bases and J by 0 bases, with 4 bases of the junction left unmatched. This CDR3 is 15 amino acids long. DNA for the CDR3: TGCGCCAGCAGCTCCCAGACAGGGGTGAACACTGAAGCTTTCTTT. This sequence encodes CASSSQTGVNTEAFF. Filled out from reference TRBV5-1 and TRBJ1-1, the complete variable domain reads KAGVTQTPRYLIKTRGQQVTLSCSPISGHRSVSWYQQTPGQGLQFLFEYFSETQRNKGNFPGRFSGRQFSNSRSEMNVSTLELGDSALYLCASSSQTGVNTEAFFGQGTRLTVV.

The chain uses TRBV9 and TRBJ1-6, with 9 bases identical to TRBD1. Unmatched junction bases numbered 4, after V lost 0 bases and J lost 9 bases. Germline V CDR1 and CDR2: SGDLS, YYNGEE. This CDR3 comprises 15 residues. The CDR3 coding sequence is TGTGCCAGCAGCGTAGAGGGGGACAGGGTTTCACCCCTCCACTTT. It yields the protein CASSVEGDRVSPLHF.

This clone is a singleton in its sample. In DNA form, the CDR3 reads TGTGCCAGCAGCGTAGGTACAGGGTATTCTGCAACTAATGAAAAACTGTTTTTT. As protein: CASSVGTGYSATNEKLFF. The rearrangement links TRBV9 to TRBJ1-4; D possibly corresponds to TRBD1 (6 bases). This CDR3 is 18 amino acids long. Trimming pared 0 bases from V and 0 bases from J, leaving 15 bases between. Per the germline V gene, CDR1 is SGDLS and CDR2 is YYNGEE.

The chain uses TRBV6-1 and TRBJ1-4; D is unclear. CDR1 is MNHNS, CDR2 SASEGT, per germline. The germline V and J ends were trimmed by 11 bases and 7 bases, with 17 bases remaining between them. The CDR3 covers 13 residues. The CDR3 nucleotides are TGTGCCGCCCTCCTCCGTGGCGGTGAAAAACTGTTTTTT. It yields the protein CAALLRGGEKLFF.

The chain links TRBV7-2 to TRBJ1-1; D gene unclear. Germline values: CDR1 SGHTA, CDR2 FQGNSA. Trimming pared 3 bases from V and 4 bases from J, leaving 9 bases between. This CDR3 contains 13 residues. The CDR3 coding sequence is TGTGCCAGCAGCTTCGGGGTATCCACTGAAGCTTTCTTT. Its protein is CASSFGVSTEAFF.

This clone occurred a few times. The sample has other DNA sequences that encode this CDR3 too. The J gene is TRBJ1-5, the V gene TRBV5-5; D remains ambiguous. This CDR3 is built from 15 residues. The germline V gene encodes CDR1 SGHKS and CDR2 YYEKEE (reference sequence). With 0 bases removed from V and 1 base from J, the gap between germline ends came to 8 bases. This CDR3 is CASSLGPASNQPQHF. The CDR3 DNA reads as TGTGCCAGCAGCTTGGGACCGGCAAGCAATCAGCCCCAGCATTTT.

The CDR3 DNA sequence: TGTGCCTGGAGTGTTTGGGGAACGAACACCGGGGAGCTGTTTTTT. It is translated as CAWSVWGTNTGELFF. V and J are TRBV30 and TRBJ2-2; D not resolved. Trimming took off 0 bases at V and 0 bases at J, with 8 bases between the two ends. Germline CDR1 reads GTSNPN; CDR2 reads SVGIG (reference sequence). The CDR3 loop spans 15 amino acids.

The chain has TRBV7-2 and TRBJ1-2; TRBD1 might be the D (6 bases). CDR1 is SGHTA, CDR2 FQGNSA, per germline. The CDR3 loop spans 15 amino acids. V was cut by 4 bases and J by 0 bases, with 12 bases left in between. The CDR3 DNA follows: TGTGCCAGCAGCTCCGGGAGGGACACTAACTATGGCTACACCTTC. It specifies CASSSGRDTNYGYTF.

As to this clone: Other nucleotide sequences in the sample specify the same CDR3. The CDR3 region is CASSIGTGGEKLFF. The CDR3 region has the DNA TGCGCCAGCAGCATAGGGACAGGGGGCGAAAAACTGTTTTTT. The rearrangement joins TRBV5-1 to TRBJ1-4; 12 bases align to TRBD1. Germline CDR1 and CDR2: SGHRS and YFSETQ. The junction had 3 bases not matched to a gene; V was cut back by 4 bases and J by 8 bases. The CDR3 sequence is 14 residues long. The entire variable domain, with the rest obtained from reference TRBV5-1 and TRBJ1-4, is as follows: KAGVTQTPRYLIKTRGQQVTLSCSPISGHRSVSWYQQTPGQGLQFLFEYFSETQRNKGNFPGRFSGRQFSNSRSEMNVSTLELGDSALYLCASSIGTGGEKLFFGSGTQLSVL.

The chain joins TRBV5-1 to TRBJ2-3, with a tentative D call TRBD1 (6 bases). V gave up 0 bases and J gave up 6 bases, with 17 bases separating them. The CDR3 length is 16 residues. Looked up from germline, CDR1 is SGHRS and CDR2 is YFSETQ. This CDR3 reads CASSLAVTGGADTQYF. In nucleotides, the CDR3 is TGCGCCAGCAGCTTGGCCGTGACAGGAGGAGCGGATACGCAGTATTTT.